The rows below give T cell receptor beta chains drawn from one sample of a study of T cell repertoires in cytomegalovirus infection. A single record per CDR3 protein comes from TCRdb applying MiXCR to the reads. The profile shows some 700,000 distinct CDR3 sequences, roughly 35% of them singletons. The sample was PBMCs. These TCRs come from a human donor in good health (CMV status not recorded). Some clones in this sample may be carry-over from other donors' samples. CDR3s include the opening cysteine and the closing phenylalanine or tryptophan. Each record gives: clone size, D gene, CDR3 length, J gene, V gene, CDR3 DNA, CDR3 protein. A D gene is named only where the DNA matches it firmly. Clone size is given for some rows only: seen once, a few or many times, or a class if the clone is expanded.

clone size: few; D gene: TRBD1; CDR3 length: 12; J gene: TRBJ2-5; V gene: TRBV30; CDR3 DNA: TGTGCCTGGACTACAGGGGGAAAGACCCAGTACTTC; CDR3 protein: CAWTTGGKTQYF
clone size: .; D gene: .; CDR3 length: 17; J gene: TRBJ2-2; V gene: TRBV2; CDR3 DNA: TGTGCCAGCAGGCCTCGTCCAGGATTCGCGAACACCGGGGAGCTGTTTTTT; CDR3 protein: CASRPRPGFANTGELFF
clone size: few; D gene: .; CDR3 length: 15; J gene: TRBJ2-7; V gene: TRBV4-1; CDR3 DNA: TGCGCCAGCAGCCAAGTCCCACAGGACACCTACGAGCAGTACTTC; CDR3 protein: CASSQVPQDTYEQYF
clone size: .; D gene: TRBD1; CDR3 length: 14; J gene: TRBJ1-5; V gene: TRBV5-1; CDR3 DNA: TGCGCCAGCAGCCCGGGACAGTCTGCTCAGCCCCAGCATTTT; CDR3 protein: CASSPGQSAQPQHF
clone size: .; D gene: .; CDR3 length: 10; J gene: TRBJ1-1; V gene: TRBV29-1; CDR3 DNA: TGCAGCGCCTCAAACACTGAAGCTTTCTTT; CDR3 protein: CSASNTEAFF
clone size: few; D gene: TRBD1; CDR3 length: 15; J gene: TRBJ2-7; V gene: TRBV19; CDR3 DNA: TGTGCCAGTAGTACCGGACAGGGGGCTACCTACGAGCAGTACTTC; CDR3 protein: CASSTGQGATYEQYF
clone size: once; D gene: .; CDR3 length: 14; J gene: TRBJ2-5; V gene: TRBV7-6; CDR3 DNA: TGTGCTAGCAGCCCTTCCCCCTATCAGGAGACCCAGTACTTC; CDR3 protein: CASSPSPYQETQYF
clone size: once; D gene: TRBD1; CDR3 length: 15; J gene: TRBJ2-1; V gene: TRBV5-3; CDR3 DNA: TGTGCCAGAAGCTTGCTCAGGGGGTTCTACAATGAGCAGTTCTTC; CDR3 protein: CARSLLRGFYNEQFF
clone size: .; D gene: .; CDR3 length: 13; J gene: TRBJ1-2; V gene: TRBV7-6; CDR3 DNA: TGTGCCAGCAGCTTCGGACAGCTCTATGGCTACACCTTC; CDR3 protein: CASSFGQLYGYTF
clone size: .; D gene: .; CDR3 length: 14; J gene: TRBJ2-3; V gene: TRBV2; CDR3 DNA: TGTGCCAGCAGGCCTAGCGTCTCAACAGATACGCAGTATTTT; CDR3 protein: CASRPSVSTDTQYF
clone size: few; D gene: .; CDR3 length: 11; J gene: TRBJ1-1; V gene: TRBV27; CDR3 DNA: TGTGCCAGCAAGCGTAAGGCTGAAGCTTTCTTT; CDR3 protein: CASKRKAEAFF
clone size: many; D gene: .; CDR3 length: 12; J gene: TRBJ2-1; V gene: TRBV7-2; CDR3 DNA: TGTGCCAGCAGGCAGCTTTACAATGAGCAGTTCTTC; CDR3 protein: CASRQLYNEQFF
clone size: few; D gene: .; CDR3 length: 13; J gene: TRBJ2-7; V gene: TRBV28; CDR3 DNA: TGTGCCAGCAGTTTAAACCCGTCCTACGAGCAGTACTTC; CDR3 protein: CASSLNPSYEQYF
clone size: many; D gene: .; CDR3 length: 15; J gene: TRBJ1-5; V gene: TRBV7-8; CDR3 DNA: TGTGCCAGCAGCTTGTCCGGGACGGCAAATCAGCCCCAGCATTTT; CDR3 protein: CASSLSGTANQPQHF
clone size: .; D gene: .; CDR3 length: 15; J gene: TRBJ2-3; V gene: TRBV5-1; CDR3 DNA: TGCGCCAGCAGCTTGGCCAGCGCTAGCACAGATACGCAGTATTTT; CDR3 protein: CASSLASASTDTQYF
clone size: .; D gene: TRBD1; CDR3 length: 15; J gene: TRBJ1-2; V gene: TRBV30; CDR3 DNA: TGTGCCTCCCCCGGGACAGGGAATGGGAACTATGGCTACACCTTC; CDR3 protein: CASPGTGNGNYGYTF
clone size: many; D gene: TRBD1; CDR3 length: 15; J gene: TRBJ2-7; V gene: TRBV7-9; CDR3 DNA: TGTGCCAGCAGCCGCCCGACAGGGGGTCCTTACGAGCAGTACTTC; CDR3 protein: CASSRPTGGPYEQYF
clone size: few; D gene: .; CDR3 length: 15; J gene: TRBJ2-3; V gene: TRBV5-5; CDR3 DNA: TGTGCCAGCAGCTCATACGTGGAGGGCACAGATACGCAGTATTTT; CDR3 protein: CASSSYVEGTDTQYF